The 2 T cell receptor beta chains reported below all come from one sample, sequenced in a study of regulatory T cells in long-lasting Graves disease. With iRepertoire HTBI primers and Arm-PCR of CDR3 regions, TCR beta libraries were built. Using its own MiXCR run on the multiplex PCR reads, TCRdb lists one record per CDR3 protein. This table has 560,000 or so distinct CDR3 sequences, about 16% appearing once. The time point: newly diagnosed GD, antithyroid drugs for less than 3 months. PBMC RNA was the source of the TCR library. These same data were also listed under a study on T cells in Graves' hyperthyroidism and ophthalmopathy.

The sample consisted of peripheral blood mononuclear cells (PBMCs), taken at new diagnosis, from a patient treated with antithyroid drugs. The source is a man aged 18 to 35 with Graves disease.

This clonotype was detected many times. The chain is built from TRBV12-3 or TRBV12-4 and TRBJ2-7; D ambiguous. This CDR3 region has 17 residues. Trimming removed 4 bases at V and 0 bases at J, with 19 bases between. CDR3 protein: CASSSRIPGPSSYEQYF. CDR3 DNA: TGTGCCAGCAGTTCCCGGATCCCAGGCCCTAGCTCCTACGAGCAGTACTTC.

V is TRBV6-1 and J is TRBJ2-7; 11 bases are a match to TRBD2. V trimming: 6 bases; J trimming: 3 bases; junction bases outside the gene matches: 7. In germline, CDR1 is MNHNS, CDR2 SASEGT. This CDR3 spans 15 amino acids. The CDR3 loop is CASRAPGLAVYEQYF. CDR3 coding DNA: TGTGCCAGCAGAGCCCCGGGACTAGCGGTCTACGAGCAGTACTTC.